This T cell receptor beta chain stems from a study of glioma-infiltrating T cells after dendritic cell vaccination. Study in general: The vaccine used monocyte-derived dendritic cells pulsed overnight with autologous tumor lysate.

The data were produced by immunoSEQ multiplex PCR, yet TCRdb's version contains in-frame clones alone and is incomplete. This table holds under 40,000 clones, over 90% found once. J gave up 3 bases and V 0 bases, and 2 bases lay outside the gene matches. Germline values: CDR1 SGDLS, CDR2 YYNGEE. The CDR3 has 15 residues. The J gene is TRBJ2-2, the V gene TRBV9; 7 nucleotides line up with TRBD1. The sample was blood, taken before dendritic cell vaccination. The origin of this receptor is a human donor with glioblastoma. CDR3 sequence: CASSVEGGHTGELFF. The CDR3 DNA reads TGTGCCAGCAGCGTAGAAGGGGGCCACACCGGGGAGCTGTTTTTT.